This TCR beta chain came from a study of CD8 T cells in Susac syndrome. Reverse transcription of about 0.5 to 1 ug RNA used random hexamers. TCR beta CDR3 was amplified by immunoSEQ covering 54 Vbeta and 13 Jbeta. TCRdb processed the immunoSEQ multiplex PCR reads anew with MiXCR; each CDR3 protein has one entry. The data contain 200,000 or so distinct CDR3 sequences, around 95% of them seen just once; the ten biggest clones take up more than 0.08%. Germline-derived CDR1 and CDR2 are LNHDA and SQIVND (reference sequence). This CDR3 region has 14 residues. V was cut by 4 bases and J by 1 base, with 10 bases left in between. All included Susac syndrome patients satisfied recently defined diagnostic criteria for definite or probable disease.

What was sequenced was CD4+ T cells from PBMCs. This receptor was identified in a human donor with Susac syndrome. V gene TRBV19 combines with J gene TRBJ1-1, with D unresolved. CDR3 coding DNA: TGTGCCAGTAGTACCCCGGCCTCGAACACTGAAGCTTTCTTT. It encodes CASSTPASNTEAFF.